Listed below are T cell receptor beta chains from one sample, sequenced in a study of cytomegalovirus exposure and HLA in healthy donors. Sequenced by immunoSEQ multiplex PCR; TCRdb stores in-frame clones only, minus some. This repertoire shows about 190,000 clones, 60% to 80% found once; its top ten account for approximately 3%. Material for sequencing was PBMCs. Receptors originate from a woman in her thirties in good health and CMV-seropositive. The CDR3 runs from the conserved cysteine through the conserved F or W. A D gene is named only where the DNA matches it firmly. Not all rows give a size; the values are once, few, many and, for expanded clones, a class.

TRBD1	TRBV5-6	few	TRBJ1-2	CASSARDRARGYTF	TGTGCCAGCAGCGCCCGGGACAGGGCCCGCGGCTACACCTTC
TRBD2	TRBV5-5	.	TRBJ2-7	CASSLQLAGVYEQYF	TGTGCCAGCAGCTTGCAATTAGCGGGGGTCTACGAGCAGTACTTC
.	TRBV4-2	.	TRBJ1-4	CASSPRQVGPWANEKLFF	TGTGCCAGCAGCCCCAGACAGGTTGGCCCTTGGGCTAATGAAAAACTGTTTTTT
TRBD1	TRBV11-2	.	TRBJ1-1	CASSILQGATEAFF	TGTGCCAGCAGCATCTTACAGGGGGCAACTGAAGCTTTCTTT
TRBD1	TRBV7-9	.	TRBJ1-2	CASSLDRDPTYGYTF	TGTGCCAGCAGCTTGGACAGGGACCCCACCTATGGCTACACCTTC
TRBD1	TRBV5-1	.	TRBJ1-4	CASSFSTGQSAEKLFF	TGCGCCAGCAGCTTTTCCACGGGACAGAGTGCCGAAAAACTGTTTTTT
TRBD2	TRBV11-2	.	TRBJ2-7	CASSPGTSGRPLPEQYF	TGTGCCAGCAGCCCGGGGACTAGCGGGAGGCCTCTCCCCGAGCAGTACTTC
.	TRBV4-1	.	TRBJ1-3	CASSQVREKKGNTIYF	TGCGCCAGCAGCCAAGTCAGGGAAAAGAAAGGAAACACCATATATTTT
TRBD1	TRBV7-7	.	TRBJ2-5	CASSPLRTGQETQYF	TGTGCCAGCAGCCCGCTCCGGACAGGTCAAGAGACCCAGTACTTC
.	TRBV6-5	.	TRBJ2-7	CASSYGHEQYF	TGTGCCAGCAGTTACGGGCACGAGCAGTACTTC
.	TRBV6-1	few	TRBJ2-3	CASSLYWDTQYF	TGTGCCAGCAGCCTCTACTGGGATACGCAGTATTTT
TRBD1	TRBV18	few	TRBJ2-7	CASSRIQGVSSYEQYF	TGTGCCAGCTCACGGATACAGGGGGTATCCTCTTACGAGCAGTACTTC
TRBD1	TRBV6-1	few	TRBJ2-2	CASRDRGGTGELFF	TGTGCCAGCAGGGACAGGGGAGGGACCGGGGAGCTGTTTTTT
.	TRBV5-1	.	TRBJ1-1	CASSLTGGTEAFF	TGCGCCAGCAGCTTGACGGGGGGCACTGAAGCTTTCTTT
TRBD2	TRBV27	once	TRBJ2-7	CASSRFLSGRAREQYF	TGTGCCAGCAGCCGGTTCTTAAGCGGGAGGGCTCGGGAGCAGTACTTC
TRBD1	TRBV9	.	TRBJ1-5	CASSSRTGVGQPQHF	TGTGCCAGCAGCTCGCGGACAGGGGTTGGCCAGCCCCAGCATTTT
.	TRBV28	.	TRBJ1-4	CASSRDPKEDEKLFF	TGTGCCAGCAGTCGCGACCCTAAGGAGGATGAAAAACTGTTTTTT
.	TRBV4-1	.	TRBJ2-7	CASSPSWGREQYF	TGCGCCAGCAGCCCGTCTTGGGGCCGCGAGCAGTACTTC
.	TRBV28	.	TRBJ2-2	CASLTSGYTGELFF	TGTGCCAGTCTTACCTCAGGGTACACCGGGGAGCTGTTTTTT
.	TRBV28	.	TRBJ2-1	CASSPVGSRYNEQFF	TGTGCCAGCAGTCCGGTCGGGAGCAGGTACAATGAGCAGTTCTTC
.	TRBV5-8	.	TRBJ1-2	CASRSGSGYTF	TGTGCCAGCAGGAGCGGGTCTGGCTACACCTTC
TRBD2	TRBV4-2	.	TRBJ2-7	CASSHPGTRVREQYF	TGTGCCAGCAGCCATCCCGGGACTAGGGTACGGGAGCAGTACTTC
.	TRBV6-5	once	TRBJ2-1	CASSYVTPYNEQFF	TGTGCCAGCAGTTACGTGACACCCTACAATGAGCAGTTCTTC
TRBD2	TRBV5-1	.	TRBJ2-1	CASSPLASSYNEQFF	TGCGCCAGCAGCCCACTAGCGTCTTCCTACAATGAGCAGTTCTTC
.	TRBV19	.	TRBJ2-7	CASSFSGGPSYEQYF	TGTGCCAGTAGTTTTAGCGGAGGACCCTCCTACGAGCAGTACTTC